This T cell receptor (beta chain) was captured in a study of shared clonotypes between healthy human individuals. Study-wide background: Each donor had three CD4 naive, three CD4 memory, two CD8 naive and one CD8 memory plate.

CDR3 length: 13 amino acids. Germline assignment: CDR1 SGHNT and CDR2 YENEEA. Trimming removed 1 base from V and 6 bases from J, with 6 bases in between. Of note for this clone: No antigen is known for it.

Donors, healthy HIV-negative adults, lacked recent acute infections or vaccinations. Whole-study results and caveats: Richness estimates generally favored naive over memory subsets.

The data were produced by immunoSEQ multiplex PCR, yet TCRdb's version contains in-frame clones alone and is incomplete. The table shows a few million clones, with 80% to 95% occurring only once. The origin of this receptor is a man aged 18 to 30 in good health. Some clones in this sample may be carry-over from other donors' samples. The material sequenced was naive CD4+ T cells from PBMCs. Subset specified: CD45RA+ positively selected. This rearrangement joins TRBV11-3 to TRBJ2-2; D is unresolved. The CDR3 nucleotides read TGTGCCAGCAGCTTAGTAGTCGCCGGGGAGCTGTTTTTT. Its translation: CASSLVVAGELFF.